This T cell receptor (beta chain) was identified in a study of control samples from healthy donors and cancer patients. Measured with immunoSEQ multiplex PCR; TCRdb has only the in-frame clones, and not every one. The sample yields tens of thousands of clones, about nine tenths seen once. The CDR3 totals 18 residues. CDR1 SGDLS and CDR2 YYNGEE come from the germline V gene. V lost 4 bases, J lost 5 bases, and 14 bases stayed unmatched. The sample taken for sequencing was PBMCs. This chain joins TRBV9 and TRBJ2-5, with 13 bases lining up with TRBD2. The sequence came from a woman aged 45-65 years with colorectal cancer. The CDR3 DNA reads as TGTGCCAGCAGCCTCGGGACTAGCGGGGCATACGGGGGGGAGACCCAGTACTTC. Its protein product is CASSLGTSGAYGGETQYF.